The 4 T cell receptor beta chains below all came from one sample that was sequenced in a study of beta chain features in type 1 diabetes (dated by TCRdb to the late 2010s). General conclusions and limits of the study: In all four CD4+ subsets, TCRB CDR3 length was moderately but significantly shorter in type 1 diabetes patients.

Antigens for these TCRs are unknown. Library preparation was by the immunoSEQ multiplex PCR assay. The entire isolated RNA was reverse transcribed using the High Capacity cDNA Reverse Transcription Kit, and thus expressed TCRB transcripts were sequenced. TCRdb re-hosts the immuneACCESS table, in-frame sequences only. Its copies lack some clones; in the studies checked, an unresolved V gene accounts for under half of them, and the cause for the rest is not known. For this sample there are around 170,000 clones; 8.5% to 10% appear just once. The ten largest account for about 0.75% of the sample. Specimen: central memory CD4+ T cells from blood. Receptors originate from a young woman with type 1 diabetes.

This clone was counted between two and nine times. The chain recombines TRBV20-1 with TRBJ2-7; D might be TRBD1 (5 bases). Germline values: CDR1 DFQATT, CDR2 SNEGSKA (reference sequence). Trimming shortened V by 5 bases and J by 6 bases, and 8 bases separated the two germline ends. The CDR3 is made up of 10 amino acids. The CDR3 coding sequence is TGCAGTGCTCAGGGCCCCGAGCAGTACTTC. Translation: CSAQGPEQYF.

This clone was detected only a few times. V and J are TRBV11-3 and TRBJ2-1, with D possibly TRBD2 on 6 matching bases. The CDR3 runs 14 residues. Germline assignment: CDR1 SGHNT and CDR2 YENEEA. Deletions cut 5 bases from V and 9 bases from J, with 17 bases between. The CDR3 protein is CASSPLPSGLEQFF. In DNA form, the CDR3 reads TGTGCCAGCAGCCCGCTCCCCAGCGGGCTTGAGCAGTTCTTC.

This sequence joins TRBV9 and TRBJ2-4, with D possibly being TRBD2 (7 bases). The CDR3 runs to 15 residues. CDR1 and CDR2 (germline): SGDLS, YYNGEE. V was shortened by 3 bases and J by 9 bases, with 19 bases between the two germline ends. CDR3 sequence reads: CASSEEGGGLGIQYF. The DNA of the CDR3 is TGTGCCAGCAGCGAGGAGGGGGGGGGCTTGGGCATTCAGTACTTC.

This clone was detected once. The chain links TRBV6-6 to TRBJ1-2; D gene unclear. The V and J ends lost 6 bases and 6 bases respectively, with 11 bases between them. CDR1 is MNHNY and CDR2 is SVGAGI in the germline V gene (reference sequence). The CDR3 extends over 12 amino acids. The CDR3 loop is CASSDGLNGYTF. CDR3 nucleotides: TGTGCCAGCAGCGACGGACTGAATGGCTACACCTTC.